Listed here is a single TCR beta chain. Its specificity is unknown. CD8 cells classed as naive were CD45RO-negative and positively selected for CCR7, excluding terminally differentiated effector memory CD45RA+ cells. The sample comes from a study of shared clonotypes between healthy human individuals. Study as a whole: The donor pool was made up of two women and three men aged 18 to 49. Overall study findings and caveats: Since donors were few, the genetic and exposure-history diversity represented was limited. The sampled material consisted only of blood, and tissue repertoires are likely to differ.

The V and J ends lost 3 bases and 3 bases respectively, with 13 bases between them. Germline V lookup: CDR1 SGHNT, CDR2 YYREEE (reference sequence). The CDR3 sequence is 14 residues long. Genomic DNA of every subset was divided equally among multiple immunoSEQ plates. The data were produced by immunoSEQ multiplex PCR, yet TCRdb's version contains in-frame clones alone and is incomplete. The data contain around 2,000,000 clones, just under 95% of them singletons. This clonotype was sampled from a man younger than 30 in good health. V and J are TRBV5-4 and TRBJ2-7; D gene unclear. Source material: naive CD8+ T cells sorted from blood. The CDR3 here is CASSSEADGYEQYF. The CDR3 DNA follows: TGTGCCAGCAGCTCTGAAGCCGACGGCTACGAGCAGTACTTC.